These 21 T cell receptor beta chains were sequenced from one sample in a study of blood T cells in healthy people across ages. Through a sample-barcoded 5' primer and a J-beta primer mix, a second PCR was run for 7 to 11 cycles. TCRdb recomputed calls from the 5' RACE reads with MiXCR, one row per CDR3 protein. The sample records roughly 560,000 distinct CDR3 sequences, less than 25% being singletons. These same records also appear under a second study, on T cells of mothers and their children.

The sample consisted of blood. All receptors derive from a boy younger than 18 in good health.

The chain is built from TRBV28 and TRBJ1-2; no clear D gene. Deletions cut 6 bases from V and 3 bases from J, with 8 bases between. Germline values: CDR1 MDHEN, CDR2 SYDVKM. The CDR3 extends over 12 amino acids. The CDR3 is CASRFMDYGYTF. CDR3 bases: TGTGCCAGCAGGTTTATGGACTATGGCTACACCTTC.

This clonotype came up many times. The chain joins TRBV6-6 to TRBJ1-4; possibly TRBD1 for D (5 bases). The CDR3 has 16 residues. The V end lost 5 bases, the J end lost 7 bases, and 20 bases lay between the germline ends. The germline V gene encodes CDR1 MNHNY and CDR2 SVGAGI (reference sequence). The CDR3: CASSRTGTAVGEKLFF. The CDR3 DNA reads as TGTGCCAGCAGTCGCACCGGGACTGCGGTCGGTGAAAAACTGTTTTTT.

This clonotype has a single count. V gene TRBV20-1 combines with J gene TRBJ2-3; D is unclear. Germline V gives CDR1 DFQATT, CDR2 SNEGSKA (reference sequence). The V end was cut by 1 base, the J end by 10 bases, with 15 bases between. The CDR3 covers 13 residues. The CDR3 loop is CSARGPYHPAQYF. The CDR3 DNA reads TGCAGTGCTAGAGGGCCTTACCACCCGGCGCAGTATTTT.

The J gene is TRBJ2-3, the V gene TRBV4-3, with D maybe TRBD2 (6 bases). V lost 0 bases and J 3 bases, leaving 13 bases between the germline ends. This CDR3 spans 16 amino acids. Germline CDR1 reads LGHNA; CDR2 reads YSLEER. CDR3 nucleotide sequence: TGCGCCAGCAGCCAAGATTTTAGCGGCGCAACAGATACGCAGTATTTT. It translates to CASSQDFSGATDTQYF.

The CDR3, as DNA: TGTGCCAGCAGTTTCTATGCGGGAGCCTCAGATACGCAGTATTTT. This encodes CASSFYAGASDTQYF. V gene TRBV27 combines with J gene TRBJ2-3; 7 bases align to TRBD2. Germline V CDR1 and CDR2: MNHEY, SMNVEV (reference sequence). With V trimmed by 3 bases and J by 4 bases, 7 bases remained unmatched. The CDR3 length is 15 residues.

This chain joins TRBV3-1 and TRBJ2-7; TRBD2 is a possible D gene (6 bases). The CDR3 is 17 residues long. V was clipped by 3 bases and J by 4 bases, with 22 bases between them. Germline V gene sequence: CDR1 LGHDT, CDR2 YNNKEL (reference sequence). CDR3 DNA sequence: TGTGCCAGCAGCCAGGCTCGGAGCGGAAAGGGACTGTACGAGCAGTACTTC. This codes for CASSQARSGKGLYEQYF.

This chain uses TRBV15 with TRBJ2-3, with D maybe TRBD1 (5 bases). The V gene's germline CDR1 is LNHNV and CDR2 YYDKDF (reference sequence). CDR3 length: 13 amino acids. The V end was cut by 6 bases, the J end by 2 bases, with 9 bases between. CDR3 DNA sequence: TGTGCCACCAGATTAGGGGCCACAGATACGCAGTATTTT. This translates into CATRLGATDTQYF.

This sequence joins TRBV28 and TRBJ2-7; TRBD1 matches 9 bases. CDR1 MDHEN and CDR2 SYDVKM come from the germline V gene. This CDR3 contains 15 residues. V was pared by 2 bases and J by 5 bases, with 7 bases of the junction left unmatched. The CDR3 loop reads CASSLGTGIGNEQYF. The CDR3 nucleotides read TGTGCCAGCAGTTTAGGGACAGGGATAGGAAACGAGCAGTACTTC.

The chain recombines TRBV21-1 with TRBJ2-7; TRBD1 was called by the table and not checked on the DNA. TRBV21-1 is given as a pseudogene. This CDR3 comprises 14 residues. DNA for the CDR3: TGTGCCAGCAGCAAGGGGGACAGGTTTGCCGAGCAGTACTTC. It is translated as CASSKGDRFAEQYF.

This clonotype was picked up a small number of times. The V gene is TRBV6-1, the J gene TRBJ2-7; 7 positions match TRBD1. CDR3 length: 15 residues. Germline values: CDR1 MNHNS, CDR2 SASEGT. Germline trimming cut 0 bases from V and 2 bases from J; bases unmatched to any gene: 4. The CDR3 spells CASSEAGTETYEQYF. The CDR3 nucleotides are TGTGCCAGCAGTGAAGCCGGGACAGAAACCTACGAGCAGTACTTC.

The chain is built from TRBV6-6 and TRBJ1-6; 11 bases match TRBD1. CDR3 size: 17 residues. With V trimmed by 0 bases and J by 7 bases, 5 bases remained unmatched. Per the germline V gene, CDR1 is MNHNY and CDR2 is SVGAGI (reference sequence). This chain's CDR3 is CASSYSYWTGGNSPLHF. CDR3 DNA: TGTGCCAGCAGTTACTCTTATTGGACAGGGGGCAATTCACCCCTCCACTTT.

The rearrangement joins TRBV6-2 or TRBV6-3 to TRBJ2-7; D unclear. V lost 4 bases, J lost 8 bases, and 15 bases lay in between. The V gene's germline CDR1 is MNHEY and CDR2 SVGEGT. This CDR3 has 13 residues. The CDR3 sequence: CASSLNSFYKQYF. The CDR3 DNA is TGTGCCAGCAGTTTGAACAGCTTTTACAAGCAGTACTTC.

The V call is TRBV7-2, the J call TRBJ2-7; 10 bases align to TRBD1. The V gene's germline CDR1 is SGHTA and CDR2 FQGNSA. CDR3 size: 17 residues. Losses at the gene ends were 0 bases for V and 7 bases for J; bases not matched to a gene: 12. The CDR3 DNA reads TGTGCCAGCAGCTTAGCGGATCCAGGGACAGGGGTGAGGGAGCAGTACTTC. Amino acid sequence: CASSLADPGTGVREQYF.

The CDR3 nucleotides read TGTGCCAGCAGCTTAGGAGGACAGGGCACTGAAGCTTTCTTT. It codes for CASSLGGQGTEAFF. The rearrangement joins TRBV7-2 to TRBJ1-1, with 8 bases that match TRBD1. The germline CDR1 and CDR2 sequences are SGHTA and FQGNSA. Trimming cost V 1 base and J 4 bases; bases outside gene matches: 2. CDR3 length equals 14 residues.

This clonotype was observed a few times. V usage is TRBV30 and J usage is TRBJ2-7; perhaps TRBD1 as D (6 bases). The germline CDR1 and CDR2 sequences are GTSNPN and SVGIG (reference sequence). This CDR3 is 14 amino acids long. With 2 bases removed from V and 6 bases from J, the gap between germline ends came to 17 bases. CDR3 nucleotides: TGTGCCTGGAGTCACCCCACAGGGTTGGCCGAGCAGTACTTC. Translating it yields CAWSHPTGLAEQYF.

CDR3 bases: TGTGCCAGCAGCCGGACCCCCTTGGACGAGCAGTACTTC. The encoded protein is CASSRTPLDEQYF. The chain combines TRBV6-4 with TRBJ2-7, with no clear D. CDR1 is MRHNA, CDR2 SNTAGT, per germline. The V and J ends lost 6 bases and 5 bases respectively, with 14 bases between them. This CDR3 comprises 13 residues.

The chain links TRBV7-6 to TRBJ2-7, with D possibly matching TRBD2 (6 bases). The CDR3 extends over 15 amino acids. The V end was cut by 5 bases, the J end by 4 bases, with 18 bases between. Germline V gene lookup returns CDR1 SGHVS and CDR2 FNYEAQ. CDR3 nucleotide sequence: TGTGCCAGCAGCCGCGGGGCAGGGAAGGTTTACGAGCAGTACTTC. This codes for CASSRGAGKVYEQYF.

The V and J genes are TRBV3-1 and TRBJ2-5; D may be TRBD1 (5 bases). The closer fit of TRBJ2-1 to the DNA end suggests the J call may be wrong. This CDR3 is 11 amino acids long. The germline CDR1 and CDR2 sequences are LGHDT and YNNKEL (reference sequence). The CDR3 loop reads CASSRPGEQFF. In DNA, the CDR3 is TGTGCCAGCAGCCGACCAGGGGAGCAGTTCTTC.

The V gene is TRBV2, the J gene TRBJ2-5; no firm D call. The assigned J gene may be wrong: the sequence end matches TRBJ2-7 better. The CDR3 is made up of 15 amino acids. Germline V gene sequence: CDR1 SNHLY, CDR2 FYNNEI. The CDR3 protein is CASSSRIQPSYEQYF. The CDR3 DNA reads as TGTGCCAGCAGTAGTAGAATCCAGCCATCCTACGAGCAGTACTTC.

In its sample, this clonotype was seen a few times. CDR3 sequence (DNA): TGTGCCATCAGTTTCGGGACTAGCGGGGGGGGTTACGAGCAGTACTTC. Translation gives CAISFGTSGGGYEQYF. The rearrangement joins TRBV10-3 to TRBJ2-7; TRBD2 matches at 16 bases. The trim removed 5 bases at V and 4 bases at J, leaving 5 bases unmatched. Per germline, CDR1 ENHRY and CDR2 SYGVKD. The CDR3 extends over 16 amino acids.

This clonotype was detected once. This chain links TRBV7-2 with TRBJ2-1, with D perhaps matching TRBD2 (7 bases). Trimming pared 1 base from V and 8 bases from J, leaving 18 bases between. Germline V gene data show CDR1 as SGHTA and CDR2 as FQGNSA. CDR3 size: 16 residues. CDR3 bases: TGTGCCAGCAGCTTAGTTTCGGGGGGCTTTTATGATGAGCAGTTCTTC. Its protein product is CASSLVSGGFYDEQFF.